These 3 T cell receptor beta chains share one sample of origin, sequenced in a study of post-analysis software for immune sequencing data. General study results and limits: Controls had lower frequencies than patients of a handful of TRBV segments, which included TRBV5-6, TRBV5-1 and TRBV20-1.

Antigens of these TCRs are unknown. Every TCR beta cDNA library bore unique molecular identifiers. TCRdb ran MiXCR on the PCR reads and lists one entry per CDR3 protein. This sample has under 200,000 distinct CDR3 sequences; 29% occur once, and the top ten carry approximately 3%. What was sequenced was blood. Receptors were obtained from a girl aged 2-17 years with multiple sclerosis.

Concerning this clonotype itself: A read error may be the cause here, since a much bigger clone is one base away. The chain couples TRBV24-1 to TRBJ2-1; D may be TRBD1 (6 bases). The CDR3 consists of 16 residues. Germline V gene lookup returns CDR1 KGHDR and CDR2 SFDVKD. The CDR3 region has the DNA TGTGCCACCGGTGATATACAGGGTGACGGCTACAATGAGCAGTTCTTC. Translating gives CATGDIQGDGYNEQFF.

Details on this clonotype: A single base separates this from a much larger clone, so it may be a read error. DNA of the CDR3: TGTGCCATCAGAGATATCACTGAAACTTTCTTT. The encoded protein is CAIRDITETFF. This chain uses TRBV10-3 with TRBJ1-1; D call uncertain. This CDR3 contains 11 residues. Germline V CDR1 and CDR2: ENHRY, SYGVKD.

A word on this clonotype: No conserved phenylalanine or tryptophan is present at the end of the CDR3, so a read error is the likely explanation. It is unclear where the CDR3 begins or ends on the DNA, so no DNA is shown, and the CDR3 is as TCRdb lists it. The CDR3: CASSGGSARQAREDTFGS. V is TRBV6-1 and J is TRBJ2-5; the table's D call TRBD1 went unverified against the DNA. Including both end residues, the CDR3 is 18 amino acids long. CDR1 and CDR2 (germline): MNHNS, SASEGT.